The 25 T cell receptor beta chains below come from one sample, sequenced in a study of blood T cell repertoires in COVID-19. Generated by immunoSEQ multiplex PCR, the TCRdb table keeps only in-frame clones and is missing some. The sample lists about 80,000 clones; 78% were seen once. What was sequenced was peripheral blood. Every receptor here comes from a human donor in a cohort sampled during active COVID-19.

V usage is TRBV7-6 and J usage is TRBJ2-1; TRBD1 aligns across 8 bases. Germline lookup yields CDR1 SGHVS and CDR2 FNYEAQ. This CDR3 spans 13 amino acids. V lost 8 bases, J lost 6 bases, and 6 bases stayed unmatched. The CDR3 DNA sequence: TGTGCCAGCCAGGGGGCGCATGGCAATGAGCAGTTCTTC. This codes for CASQGAHGNEQFF.

The genes are TRBV27 and TRBJ2-1; 7 bases are a match to TRBD2. With V trimmed by 6 bases and J by 5 bases, 7 bases remained unmatched. This CDR3 contains 14 residues. The germline gives CDR1 MNHEY, CDR2 SMNVEV (reference sequence). CDR3 coding DNA: TGTGCCAGCAGAAAAGCGGGACTCAACAATGAGCAGTTCTTC. It is translated as CASRKAGLNNEQFF.

The rearrangement joins TRBV7-3 to TRBJ1-6; D perhaps matches TRBD1 (5 bases). This CDR3 has 16 amino acids. Trimming cost V 3 bases and J 9 bases, with 18 bases left between them. Germline loops: CDR1 SGHTA, CDR2 FQGTGA. CDR3 loop: CASSLRGGGSGSPLHF. CDR3 bases: TGTGCCAGCAGCTTGCGCGGGGGTGGTAGTGGTTCACCCCTCCACTTT.

This clone was counted a single time. V and J are TRBV5-4 and TRBJ1-6, with 10 bases aligning to TRBD1. V lost 4 bases, J lost 7 bases, and 2 bases stayed unmatched. CDR1 is SGHNT, CDR2 YYREEE, per germline (reference sequence). This CDR3 region has 14 residues. The CDR3 DNA reads as TGTGCCAGCAGCCGGGACAGGGGAAATTCACCCCTCCACTTT. It codes for CASSRDRGNSPLHF.

This chain joins TRBV4-1 and TRBJ1-3; D not resolved. CDR1 and CDR2 from the germline V gene are MGHRA and YSYEKL. The CDR3 length is 13 residues. Trimming cost V 1 base and J 9 bases, with 10 bases left between them. DNA for the CDR3: TGCGCCAGCAGCCAAGGGACTCCCGCCACCATATATTTT. It specifies CASSQGTPATIYF.

This chain uses TRBV7-9 with TRBJ2-3; D is ambiguous. Germline V gene data show CDR1 as SEHNR and CDR2 as FQNEAQ (reference sequence). The length of the CDR3 is 15 residues. Trimming took off 7 bases at V and 6 bases at J, with 20 bases between the two ends. CDR3 bases: TGTGCCAGCACCCTAGGCGTCCTCTCGCAGGATACGCAGTATTTT. Encoded protein: CASTLGVLSQDTQYF.

The V gene is TRBV12-3 or TRBV12-4, the J gene TRBJ1-2; 7 positions agree with TRBD1. Trimming took 8 bases from V and 7 from J; bases not matched to a gene: 10. The CDR3 totals 13 residues. CDR3 sequence reads: CASGQGTVPGYTF. The DNA for the CDR3 is TGTGCCAGCGGGCAAGGGACAGTCCCTGGCTACACCTTC.

The chain links TRBV5-1 to TRBJ2-1, with D unresolved. Germline V gene data show CDR1 as SGHRS and CDR2 as YFSETQ. The CDR3 sequence is 15 residues long. V was clipped by 4 bases and J by 3 bases, with 14 bases between them. CDR3 sequence: CASSPTVAVYNEQFF. The CDR3 DNA follows: TGCGCCAGCAGCCCTACAGTGGCAGTCTACAATGAGCAGTTCTTC.

The chain has TRBV10-3 and TRBJ1-6, with D possibly being TRBD1 (6 bases). CDR3 size: 13 residues. CDR1 is ENHRY and CDR2 is SYGVKD in the germline V gene. V lost 11 bases and J lost 8, with 16 bases in between. CDR3 in DNA: TGTGCCGTACAGGGTGGGGGGGATTCACCCCTCCACTTT. This codes for CAVQGGGDSPLHF.

This clone appeared a few times. The CDR3 loop is CASSPGTARAYNSPLHF. DNA for the CDR3: TGTGCCAGTAGTCCCGGGACAGCCAGGGCCTATAATTCACCCCTCCACTTT. The chain employs TRBV19 and TRBJ1-6; 7 nucleotides align to TRBD1. This CDR3 has 17 amino acids. CDR1 is LNHDA and CDR2 is SQIVND in the germline V gene (reference sequence). Germline trimming cut 5 bases from V and 2 bases from J; bases unmatched to any gene: 9.

The chain employs TRBV7-9 and TRBJ1-4, with 7 positions matching TRBD1. The junction had 4 bases not matched to a gene; V was cut back by 3 bases and J by 0 bases. Looked up from germline, CDR1 is SEHNR and CDR2 is FQNEAQ (reference sequence). The CDR3 length is 16 residues. The chain's CDR3 is CASSLGTVTTNEKLFF. The CDR3 DNA reads as TGTGCCAGCAGCTTGGGGACAGTTACAACTAATGAAAAACTGTTTTTT.

The rearrangement uses TRBV29-1 and TRBJ1-4; 8 bases are shared with TRBD1. Germline V gene sequence: CDR1 SQVTM, CDR2 ANQGSEA. After removal of 6 bases from V and 8 bases from J, the junction contained 8 bases not matched to a gene. CDR3 length: 13 residues. The CDR3 is CSVGDRWGEKLFF. The CDR3 nucleotides are TGCAGCGTAGGGGACAGGTGGGGCGAAAAACTGTTTTTT.

The V gene is TRBV6-4, the J gene TRBJ2-1, with D unresolved. Trimming removed 5 bases at V and 9 bases at J, with 8 bases between. Germline assignment: CDR1 MRHNA and CDR2 SNTAGT. The CDR3 sequence is 11 residues long. The CDR3 nucleotides read TGTGCCAGCAGTTTTGGCGGTGAGCAGTTCTTC. It encodes CASSFGGEQFF.

This chain connects TRBV11-3 to TRBJ1-1; D is possibly TRBD1 (5 bases). Germline CDR1 and CDR2: SGHNT and YENEEA. This CDR3 contains 13 residues. The V gene lost 2 bases and the J gene lost 14 bases, with 18 bases spanning the gap. The CDR3 sequence: CASSLQAGRGVFF. The CDR3 DNA reads TGTGCCAGCAGCTTACAGGCCGGCCGGGGGGTATTCTTT.

The chain carries TRBV4-1 and TRBJ2-5; weak D call: TRBD1 (5 bases). The V end was cut by 0 bases, the J end by 5 bases, with 13 bases between. Germline V lookup: CDR1 MGHRA, CDR2 YSYEKL. This CDR3 is 15 amino acids long. The CDR3: CASSQEQAQGETQYF. CDR3 nucleotides: TGCGCCAGCAGCCAAGAACAGGCCCAGGGTGAGACCCAGTACTTC.

Regarding this clone: This may stem from a read error, because a much larger clone lies one nucleotide away. Other DNA sequences in the same sample also yield this CDR3. The chain uses TRBV30 and TRBJ1-1; D is unresolved. Germline assignment: CDR1 GTSNPN and CDR2 SVGIG (reference sequence). V shed 5 bases and J shed 0 bases, with 7 bases lying between them. The CDR3 loop spans 12 amino acids. The CDR3 nucleotides are TGTGCCTGGGGCACAGTGAACACTGAAGCTTTCTTT. This sequence encodes CAWGTVNTEAFF.

The V gene is TRBV6-5, the J gene TRBJ1-1; weak D call: TRBD1 (5 bases). Germline values: CDR1 MNHEY, CDR2 SVGAGI. V gave up 0 bases and J gave up 10 bases, with 18 bases separating them. CDR3 size: 15 residues. The CDR3 nucleotides are TGTGCCAGCAGTTACTCGGCGGGGCCGCCCTCGGGAGCTTTCTTT. Residues: CASSYSAGPPSGAFF.

The chain recombines TRBV5-6 with TRBJ2-3; D ambiguous. The germline V gene has CDR1 SGHDT and CDR2 YYEEEE. V lost 3 bases and J lost 4, with 18 bases in between. The CDR3 consists of 16 residues. The CDR3 sequence: CASSSLGPTNPDTQYF. CDR3 DNA sequence: TGTGCCAGCAGCTCCCTGGGCCCCACCAATCCAGATACGCAGTATTTT.

V usage is TRBV6-1 and J usage is TRBJ2-7; D ambiguous. V was clipped by 2 bases and J by 4 bases, with 12 bases between them. Germline V CDR1 and CDR2: MNHNS, SASEGT. The CDR3 loop spans 14 amino acids. The DNA of the CDR3 is TGTGCCAGCAGTGAACTGGGCACCGCGTACGAGCAGTACGTC. Translating gives CASSELGTAYEQYV.

This chain links TRBV10-3 with TRBJ1-1; 7 bases map to TRBD1. Germline V CDR1 and CDR2: ENHRY, SYGVKD. The CDR3 contains 13 residues. V dropped 3 bases and J dropped 4; count of bases not matched to a gene: 2. The CDR3 region has the DNA TGTGCCATCAGTGACAGGGGGACCACTGAAGCTTTCTTT. It codes for CAISDRGTTEAFF.

V usage is TRBV15 and J usage is TRBJ1-1; perhaps TRBD1 as D (5 bases). The CDR3 runs to 18 residues. V was cut by 1 base and J by 3 bases, with 21 bases left in between. Germline V gives CDR1 LNHNV, CDR2 YYDKDF (reference sequence). The CDR3 is CATSRVWGVTIPYTEAFF. The CDR3 DNA sequence: TGTGCCACCAGCAGAGTCTGGGGGGTGACTATCCCCTACACTGAAGCTTTCTTT.

The chain uses TRBV7-9 and TRBJ1-1, with TRBD1 matching over 7 bases. There are 14 residues in the CDR3. CDR1 is SEHNR, CDR2 FQNEAQ, per germline (reference sequence). With 0 bases clipped from V and 4 bases from J, the junction kept 2 bases outside the gene matches. The CDR3 nucleotides read TGTGCCAGCAGCTTAGCGACAGGGAGCACTGAAGCTTTCTTT. Its protein product is CASSLATGSTEAFF.

This clone was counted between two and nine times. This chain joins TRBV7-8 and TRBJ2-2; D is unclear. The CDR3 length is 12 residues. With 3 bases removed from V and 6 bases from J, the gap between germline ends came to 5 bases. The germline CDR1 and CDR2 sequences are SGHVS and FQNEAQ. The CDR3 DNA follows: TGTGCCAGCAGCTTCAGTGCCGGGGAGCTGTTTTTT. Its translation is CASSFSAGELFF. Variable domain in full (rest from reference TRBV7-8 and TRBJ2-2): GAGVSQSPRYKVAKRGQDVALRCDPISGHVSLFWYQQALGQGPEFLTYFQNEAQLDKSGLPSDRFFAERPEGSVSTLKIQRTQQEDSAVYLCASSFSAGELFFGEGSRLTVL.

V and J are TRBV19 and TRBJ1-3, with D possibly TRBD1 on 5 matching bases. The V end lost 5 bases, the J end lost 0 bases, and 11 bases lay between the germline ends. This CDR3 is built from 15 residues. The germline CDR1 and CDR2 sequences are LNHDA and SQIVND (reference sequence). CDR3 residues: CASSGQGNSGNTIYF. The CDR3 DNA reads TGTGCCAGTAGTGGGCAGGGAAACTCTGGAAACACCATATATTTT.

The V call is TRBV7-2, the J call TRBJ2-1; a weak D match, TRBD2 (6 bases). This CDR3 region has 15 residues. CDR1 is SGHTA, CDR2 FQGNSA, per germline. V gave up 3 bases and J gave up 8 bases, with 17 bases separating them. CDR3 DNA: TGTGCCAGCAGCTTTTCCGGGCAGGGACTTGATGAGCAGTTCTTC. This sequence encodes CASSFSGQGLDEQFF.